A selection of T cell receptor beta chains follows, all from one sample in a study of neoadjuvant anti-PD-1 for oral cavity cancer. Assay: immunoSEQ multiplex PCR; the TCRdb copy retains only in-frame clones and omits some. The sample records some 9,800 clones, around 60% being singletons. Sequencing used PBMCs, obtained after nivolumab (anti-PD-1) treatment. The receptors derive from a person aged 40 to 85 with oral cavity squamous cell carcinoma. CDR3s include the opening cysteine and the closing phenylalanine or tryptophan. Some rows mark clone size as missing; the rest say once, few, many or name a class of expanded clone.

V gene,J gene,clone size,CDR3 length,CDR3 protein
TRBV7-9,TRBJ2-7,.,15,CASSPWAGDVNEQYF
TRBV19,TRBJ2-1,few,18,CASSLGRQGPSSYNEQFF
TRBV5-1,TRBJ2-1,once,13,CASSLTGLNEQFF
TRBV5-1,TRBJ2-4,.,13,CASSSDMKNIQYF
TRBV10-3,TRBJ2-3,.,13,CAISDVSTDTQYF
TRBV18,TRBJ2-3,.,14,CASSRELATDTQYF
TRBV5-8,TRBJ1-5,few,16,CASSLAKGTRYQPQHF
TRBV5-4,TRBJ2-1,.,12,CASSLTANEQFF
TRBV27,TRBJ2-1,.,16,CASSLKGPTSYNEQFF
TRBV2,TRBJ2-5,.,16,CASSVVGWLSQETQYF
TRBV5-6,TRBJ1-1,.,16,CASSLFRGLVDTEAFF
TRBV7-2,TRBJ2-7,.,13,CASSLRRGYEQYF
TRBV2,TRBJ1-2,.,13,CASSPEPIYGYTF
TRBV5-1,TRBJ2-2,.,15,CASSPRTGKTGELFF
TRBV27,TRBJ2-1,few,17,CASSFSYRGTGGNEQFF
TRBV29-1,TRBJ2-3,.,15,CSVVGNTGASDTQYF
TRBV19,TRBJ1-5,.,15,CASSPPNRPNQPQHF
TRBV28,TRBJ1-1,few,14,CASSTRTERAEAFF
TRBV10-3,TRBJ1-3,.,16,CAISESGQLSGNTIYF
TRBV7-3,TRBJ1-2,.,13,CASSPDRGNSYTF
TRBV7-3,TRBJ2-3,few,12,CASSLGADTQYF
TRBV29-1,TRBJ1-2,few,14,CSVEHRDTGYGYTF
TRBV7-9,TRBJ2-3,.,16,CASSSTGIPRTDTQYF
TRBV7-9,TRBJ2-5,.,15,CASSLDRVGGKTQYF
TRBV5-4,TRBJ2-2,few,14,CASSLGQNTGELFF
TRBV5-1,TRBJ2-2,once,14,CASSSGRTTWELFF
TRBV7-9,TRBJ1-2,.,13,CASSLANNYGYTF
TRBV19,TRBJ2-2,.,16,CASSPRRGAGTGELFF
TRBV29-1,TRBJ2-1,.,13,CSVEPGARNEQFF
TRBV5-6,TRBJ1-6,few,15,CASSFRDRVYSPLHF
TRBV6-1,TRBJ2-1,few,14,CASSVLLAGVGTFF
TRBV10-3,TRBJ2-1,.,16,CAISEAGGGFGDEQFF
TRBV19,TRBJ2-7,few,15,CASSIALAGAYEQYF
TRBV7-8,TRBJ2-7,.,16,CASSLAARDSYYEQYF
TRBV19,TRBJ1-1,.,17,CASSIGEVTGTNTEAFF
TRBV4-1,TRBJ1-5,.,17,CASSQDERGANNQPQHF
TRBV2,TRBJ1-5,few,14,CASSPGPSNQPQHF
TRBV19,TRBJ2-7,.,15,CASRAGTSGSHEQYF
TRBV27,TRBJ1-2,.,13,CASSPDRDLGYTF
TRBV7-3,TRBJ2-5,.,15,CASSQGQGLGETQYF
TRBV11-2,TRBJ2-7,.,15,CASSFHDRGDYEQYF
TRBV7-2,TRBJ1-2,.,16,CASSLTQGVSLFGYTF
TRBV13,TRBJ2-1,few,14,CASSSIAGATEQFF
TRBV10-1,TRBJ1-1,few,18,CARCGRGPGSESNTEAFF
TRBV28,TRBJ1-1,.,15,CASSPYPKGRTEAFF
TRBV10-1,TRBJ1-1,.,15,CASSELYTARAEAFF
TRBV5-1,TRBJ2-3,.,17,CASSLAGGRALGDTQYF
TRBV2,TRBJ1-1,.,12,CASGTQNTEAFF
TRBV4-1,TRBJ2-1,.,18,CASSQRASAAGRLVEQFF
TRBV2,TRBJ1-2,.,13,CASSPGQIYGYTF
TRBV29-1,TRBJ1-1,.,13,CSVSNQGRNEAFF
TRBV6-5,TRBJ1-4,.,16,CASSYSIAGGREKLFF
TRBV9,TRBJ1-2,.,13,CASSVEPGRGYTF
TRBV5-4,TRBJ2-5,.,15,CASSSGTSGEETQYF
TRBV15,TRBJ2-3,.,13,CATSGGTADTQYF